This T cell receptor (beta chain) was observed in a study of T cell repertoires in cytomegalovirus infection. Across the whole study: TCR beta signatures that were public indicated CMV infection and matching HLA type. Study-level results: The study identified carriers of CMV plus the relevant HLA from cumulative public TCR beta family frequency. In two of eight donors, the top clonotype was HLA-C-restricted CMV-specific.

Comments on this clonotype: The antigen is unknown.

Via MiXCR, TCRdb re-called the reads, giving one row per CDR3 protein. The table records 290,000 or so distinct CDR3 sequences, about 8.8% of them present only once. J gave up 1 base and V 4 bases, and 5 bases lay outside the gene matches. This CDR3 has 15 residues. The germline gives CDR1 SQVTM, CDR2 ANQGSEA. The receptor was isolated from a human donor in good health (CMV status not recorded). Some clones in this sample may be carry-over from other donors' samples. V usage is TRBV29-1 and J usage is TRBJ2-2; 8 bases are a match to TRBD2. The sample comprised PBMCs. The CDR3 region has the DNA TGCAGCGTTGGGGAAGCGGGGGTGAACACCGGGGAGCTGTTTTTT. Translating it yields CSVGEAGVNTGELFF.